What follows are 32 T cell receptor beta chains derived from one specimen sequenced in a study of Ad26.COV2.S vaccination and SARS-CoV-2 variants. The repertoire was sequenced with immunoSEQ multiplex PCR; TCRdb's copy has only in-frame clones and lacks some. The sample shows around 170,000 clones, around nine tenths of them seen only once. The sample was peripheral blood, taken after recovery from COVID-19. These receptors all stem from a human donor who had recovered from COVID-19.

The V and J genes are TRBV20-1 and TRBJ2-3; possible D gene TRBD2, 5 bases. V was pared by 3 bases and J by 2 bases, with 9 bases between. Germline V gives CDR1 DFQATT, CDR2 SNEGSKA (reference sequence). The CDR3 consists of 13 residues. As DNA, the CDR3 is TGCAGTGCTAGTAAGAGGGCCACAGATACGCAGTATTTT. Residues: CSASKRATDTQYF.

The chain joins TRBV19 to TRBJ2-1, with TRBD2 matching 8 bases. Germline-derived CDR1 and CDR2 are LNHDA and SQIVND (reference sequence). CDR3 length: 13 amino acids. V shed 6 bases and J 6 bases; nucleotides not matched to a gene: 4. As DNA, the CDR3 is TGTGCCAGTAGGTTCGGGGGGGCCAATGAGCAGTTCTTC. The encoded protein is CASRFGGANEQFF.

The chain is built from TRBV29-1 and TRBJ2-7; D unclear. The germline CDR1 and CDR2 sequences are SQVTM and ANQGSEA. Deletions cut 5 bases from V and 0 bases from J, with 14 bases between. This CDR3 has 14 residues. The CDR3 reads CSVSTAESSYEQYF. In DNA form, the CDR3 reads TGCAGCGTTTCTACCGCCGAAAGCTCCTACGAGCAGTACTTC.

This chain uses TRBV23-1 with TRBJ1-2; the D gene is possibly TRBD1 (6 bases). TRBV23-1 is assigned to the ORF class and has an uncertain function. CDR3 length equals 16 residues. V lost 0 bases to trimming and J lost 5 bases, with 16 bases between them. The CDR3 bases are TGCGCCAGCAGTCAATCCGTAGGACAGATTTTTTATGGCTACACCTTC. Its protein is CASSQSVGQIFYGYTF.

J is TRBJ2-5 and V is TRBV5-6; D may be TRBD2 (5 bases). This CDR3 is 14 amino acids long. Trimming removed 1 base from V and 1 base from J, with 8 bases in between. CDR1 and CDR2 (germline): SGHDT, YYEEEE. CDR3 sequence (DNA): TGTGCCAGCAGCTTGCTCGGGGTCCAAGAGACCCAGTACTTC. Protein sequence: CASSLLGVQETQYF.

The genes are TRBV15 and TRBJ2-3, with 7 bases aligning to TRBD2. J lost 2 bases, V lost 1 base, and 6 bases had no gene match. CDR1 is LNHNV, CDR2 YYDKDF, per germline (reference sequence). CDR3 length equals 16 residues. This chain's CDR3 is CATSRGPGGNTDTQYF. The CDR3 nucleotides are TGTGCCACCAGCAGAGGTCCGGGGGGAAACACAGATACGCAGTATTTT. Based on the CDR3 plus reference TRBV15 and TRBJ2-3, the full variable domain is DAMVIQNPRYQVTQFGKPVTLSCSQTLNHNVMYWYQQKSSQAPKLLFHYYDKDFNNEADTPDNFQSRRPNTSFCFLDIRSPGLGDTAMYLCATSRGPGGNTDTQYFGPGTRLTVL.

The genes are TRBV14 and TRBJ2-7; a possible D gene is TRBD2 (5 bases). With 0 bases removed from V and 3 bases from J, the gap between germline ends came to 18 bases. The germline CDR1 and CDR2 sequences are SGHDN and FVKESK. The CDR3 is 17 residues long. CDR3 sequence reads: CASSQDRMGWGDYEQYF. The CDR3 region has the DNA TGTGCCAGCAGCCAAGATCGTATGGGGTGGGGAGACTACGAGCAGTACTTC.

The chain is built from TRBV6-2 or TRBV6-3 and TRBJ1-2; 7 nucleotides line up with TRBD1. V lost 0 bases and J lost 0; bases outside the gene matches: 4. Germline loops: CDR1 MNHEY, CDR2 SVGEGT. The CDR3 runs to 16 residues. The CDR3 here is CASSYSGTDSNYGYTF. Here the CDR3 DNA reads TGTGCCAGCAGTTACTCTGGGACAGATTCTAACTATGGCTACACCTTC.

V gene TRBV25-1 combines with J gene TRBJ2-5, with 7 bases matching TRBD2. Germline values: CDR1 MGHDK, CDR2 SYGVNS. The CDR3 runs 17 residues. The V gene end was trimmed by 0 bases and the J gene end by 5 bases; junction bases not matched to a gene: 12. The CDR3 bases are TGTGCCAGCAGTGAATATATAGTTTGGGGGGGTTGGGAGACCCAGTACTTC. Amino acid sequence: CASSEYIVWGGWETQYF.

The rearrangement uses TRBV3-1 (or the pseudogene TRBV3-2) and TRBJ1-6; D not resolved. V lost 1 base and J 5 bases, leaving 12 bases between the germline ends. The CDR3 extends over 16 amino acids. CDR1 LGHDT and CDR2 YNNKEL come from the germline V gene (reference sequence). CDR3 in DNA: TGTGCCAGCAGCCAAGGTATAGGGCAACATAATTCACCCCTCCACTTT. Translated, it gives CASSQGIGQHNSPLHF.

This clone was detected a few times. The chain uses TRBV13 and TRBJ1-1, with 8 nucleotides matching TRBD1. This CDR3 contains 17 residues. Germline CDR1 reads PRHDT; CDR2 reads FYEKMQ (reference sequence). Germline trimming cut 2 bases from V and 0 bases from J; bases unmatched to any gene: 8. CDR3 loop: CASSLQGAGGLNTEAFF. DNA for the CDR3: TGTGCCAGCAGCTTACAGGGGGCGGGGGGCCTGAACACTGAAGCTTTCTTT.

The chain carries TRBV12-3 or TRBV12-4 and TRBJ2-3, with 9 bases that match TRBD2. The CDR3 length is 12 residues. The V gene end was trimmed by 4 bases and the J gene end by 12 bases; junction bases not matched to a gene: 5. CDR3 region: CASSSPGLAQYF. The CDR3 region has the DNA TGTGCCAGCAGTTCGCCGGGACTAGCACAGTATTTT.

The chain couples TRBV18 to TRBJ1-5; D call uncertain. Trimming took off 2 bases at V and 0 bases at J, with 11 bases between the two ends. The germline V gene has CDR1 KGHSH and CDR2 LQKENI. CDR3 size: 16 residues. The CDR3 sequence: CASSPSGPLSNQPQHF. The CDR3 coding sequence is TGTGCCAGCTCACCATCCGGGCCCCTTAGCAATCAGCCCCAGCATTTT.

The V call is TRBV4-2, the J call TRBJ2-7, with D perhaps matching TRBD2 (6 bases). With 3 bases removed from V and 7 bases from J, the gap between germline ends came to 10 bases. The germline gives CDR1 LGHNA, CDR2 YNFKEQ. This CDR3 is built from 12 residues. The CDR3: CASSHFGREQYF. The CDR3 DNA sequence: TGTGCCAGCAGCCATTTCGGGAGAGAGCAGTACTTC.

This clone was counted only a few times. The rearrangement uses TRBV6-6 and TRBJ2-3; D may be TRBD1 (5 bases). CDR1 MNHNY and CDR2 SVGAGI come from the germline V gene (reference sequence). The CDR3 is made up of 15 amino acids. V lost 2 bases and J 3 bases, leaving 12 bases between the germline ends. The chain's CDR3 is CASSYGTGDTDTQYF. In DNA form, the CDR3 reads TGTGCCAGCAGTTACGGAACAGGTGATACAGATACGCAGTATTTT.

J is TRBJ1-6 and V is TRBV9, with TRBD1 as a possible D gene (5 bases). The germline V gene has CDR1 SGDLS and CDR2 YYNGEE. This CDR3 region has 15 residues. V was cut by 4 bases and J by 8 bases, with 16 bases left in between. The CDR3 sequence: CASSRDAGPDSPLHF. In DNA form, the CDR3 reads TGTGCCAGCAGCAGAGATGCGGGACCGGATTCACCCCTCCACTTT.

The chain has TRBV27 and TRBJ2-7, with 9 bases identical to TRBD2. V lost 3 bases and J lost 2; bases outside the gene matches: 14. The CDR3 extends over 18 amino acids. The germline CDR1 and CDR2 sequences are MNHEY and SMNVEV (reference sequence). The CDR3 region has the DNA TGTGCCAGCAGTTTGGGCCGCCCCCAGCGGGGGGCACCCTACGAGCAGTACTTC. Translation: CASSLGRPQRGAPYEQYF.

J is TRBJ2-1 and V is TRBV5-1; D call uncertain. V lost 3 bases to trimming and J lost 8 bases, with 24 bases between them. There are 17 residues in the CDR3. Germline CDR1 reads SGHRS; CDR2 reads YFSETQ. Written as DNA, the CDR3 is TGCGCCAGCAGCTCACTGGTAGGCGTAGCCGCCTTAGATGAGCAGTTCTTC. This translates into CASSSLVGVAALDEQFF.

This clone was observed a few times. V gene TRBV5-1 combines with J gene TRBJ2-2, with TRBD1 matching over 8 bases. Germline V gives CDR1 SGHRS, CDR2 YFSETQ. This CDR3 region has 14 residues. The V and J ends lost 2 bases and 10 bases, in that order; junction bases with no gene match: 7. The CDR3 sequence: CASSFGQGAEELFF. The CDR3 bases are TGCGCCAGCAGCTTTGGGCAGGGGGCCGAGGAGCTGTTTTTT.

The V and J genes are TRBV6-5 and TRBJ2-2; 9 bases are shared with TRBD1. Trimming cost V 7 bases and J 14 bases; bases outside gene matches: 14. The CDR3 contains 14 residues. Germline V CDR1 and CDR2: MNHEY, SVGAGI. DNA of the CDR3: TGTGCCAGCACCGTATTGGCCGGGACAGGGACTCTGTTTTTT. Its translation: CASTVLAGTGTLFF.

The chain uses TRBV2 and TRBJ2-5; 8 nucleotides agree with TRBD1. Germline trimming cut 3 bases from V and 5 bases from J; bases unmatched to any gene: 11. Germline loops: CDR1 SNHLY, CDR2 FYNNEI. The CDR3 sequence is 16 residues long. The CDR3 DNA reads TGTGCCAGCAGTGACCGCGGCAGGGGGCCGGGGGAGACCCAGTACTTC. Protein sequence: CASSDRGRGPGETQYF.

The chain employs TRBV9 and TRBJ1-4; tentative D call: TRBD1 (6 bases). The CDR3 has 15 residues. The V gene's germline CDR1 is SGDLS and CDR2 YYNGEE. Trimming removed 0 bases at V and 10 bases at J, with 16 bases between. CDR3 amino acids: CASSVESGGAGKLFF. For the CDR3, the DNA is TGTGCCAGCAGCGTAGAGTCCGGGGGCGCAGGAAAACTGTTTTTT.

The chain recombines TRBV7-8 with TRBJ2-3, with TRBD1 matching 9 bases. Germline trimming cut 2 bases from V and 4 bases from J; bases unmatched to any gene: 10. CDR3 length: 17 residues. The V gene's germline CDR1 is SGHVS and CDR2 FQNEAQ. CDR3: CASSLSGTGIKADTQYF. CDR3 coding DNA: TGTGCCAGCAGCTTATCCGGGACAGGGATTAAGGCAGATACGCAGTATTTT.

V usage is TRBV12-5 and J usage is TRBJ2-5; D gene ambiguous. V lost 0 bases and J lost 6, with 2 bases in between. There are 11 residues in the CDR3. Germline V gene lookup returns CDR1 LGHNT and CDR2 FRNRAP. The CDR3 coding sequence is TGTGCTAGTGGTTTGGTGAAGACCCAGTACTTC. Amino acid sequence: CASGLVKTQYF.

The chain is built from TRBV5-1 and TRBJ2-1; 8 bases line up with TRBD2. Germline values: CDR1 SGHRS, CDR2 YFSETQ. V dropped 2 bases and J dropped 6; count of bases not matched to a gene: 16. The CDR3 is made up of 18 amino acids. CDR3 nucleotides: TGCGCCAGCAGCTTTTCCACCAGCGGGAGTGGGAACCTCAATGAGCAGTTCTTC. As protein: CASSFSTSGSGNLNEQFF.

The V gene is TRBV27, the J gene TRBJ2-5; TRBD1 might be the D (6 bases). The CDR3 extends over 14 amino acids. Germline V gene lookup returns CDR1 MNHEY and CDR2 SMNVEV (reference sequence). Trimming removed 1 base from V and 5 bases from J, with 11 bases in between. CDR3 sequence reads: CASSLWGRWETQYF. In DNA form, the CDR3 reads TGTGCCAGCAGTTTATGGGGGCGGTGGGAGACCCAGTACTTC.

J is TRBJ1-1 and V is TRBV29-1; tentatively, D is TRBD1 (5 bases). Germline V gene sequence: CDR1 SQVTM, CDR2 ANQGSEA. CDR3 length equals 14 residues. Trimming pared 2 bases from V and 3 bases from J, leaving 13 bases between. CDR3 loop: CSVERNWGDTEAFF. The DNA for the CDR3 is TGCAGCGTTGAAAGAAATTGGGGGGACACTGAAGCTTTCTTT.

The chain links TRBV6-1 to TRBJ2-7; 8 positions agree with TRBD1. The CDR3 spans 17 residues. With 3 bases clipped from V and 4 bases from J, the junction kept 14 bases outside the gene matches. Per germline, CDR1 MNHNS and CDR2 SASEGT. The CDR3 here is CASSEIALGTGIYEQYF. The CDR3 DNA follows: TGTGCCAGCAGTGAGATCGCCCTCGGGACAGGAATTTACGAGCAGTACTTC.

This chain joins TRBV30 and TRBJ1-3; 7 bases fit TRBD1. The CDR3 is 15 residues long. Unmatched junction bases numbered 11, after V lost 3 bases and J lost 6 bases. Germline V gene lookup returns CDR1 GTSNPN and CDR2 SVGIG (reference sequence). CDR3 coding DNA: TGTGCCTGGAGCGCCGTAGACAGGGATGTAAACACCATATATTTT. Translation: CAWSAVDRDVNTIYF.

The V and J genes are TRBV5-1 and TRBJ2-1, with 8 bases identical to TRBD2. V lost 5 bases and J lost 9; bases outside the gene matches: 16. This CDR3 has 16 amino acids. The germline V gene encodes CDR1 SGHRS and CDR2 YFSETQ. The CDR3 sequence is CASRDGGGGPLSEQFF. CDR3 sequence (DNA): TGCGCCAGCAGAGATGGTGGCGGGGGGCCCCTGAGTGAGCAGTTCTTC.

The chain combines TRBV9 with TRBJ2-7, with TRBD2 identical over 10 bases. CDR3 length equals 14 residues. V gave up 0 bases and J gave up 7 bases; unmatched junction bases: 4. The germline V gene encodes CDR1 SGDLS and CDR2 YYNGEE. CDR3 protein: CASSVGSGGREQYF. CDR3 coding DNA: TGTGCCAGCAGCGTAGGTAGCGGGGGGCGGGAGCAGTACTTC.

This sequence joins TRBV10-3 and TRBJ1-1; TRBD1 might be the D (6 bases). The CDR3 spans 14 residues. Trimming took 3 bases from V and 1 from J, leaving 9 bases between them. Germline V gene lookup returns CDR1 ENHRY and CDR2 SYGVKD. CDR3 sequence: CAISDRGQNTEAFF. The CDR3 DNA follows: TGTGCCATCAGTGACCGGGGACAGAACACTGAAGCTTTCTTT.